These 22 T cell receptor beta chains share one sample of origin, sequenced in a study of blood T cell repertoires in COVID-19. TCRdb keeps only in-frame clones here, not all; method: immunoSEQ multiplex PCR. The table lists hundreds of thousands of clones, around 81% of them singletons. Sequences were obtained from PBMCs or T cells enriched from blood (not recorded which). These receptors all stem from a woman aged 40 to 50 with acute COVID-19.

V and J are TRBV12-3 or TRBV12-4 and TRBJ2-2; D not certain. The CDR3 contains 13 residues. Trimming left V 3 bases short and J 9 bases short, with 11 bases between. CDR3 residues: CASSFERNRELFF. CDR3 coding DNA: TGTGCCAGCAGTTTTGAGCGTAACCGGGAGCTGTTTTTT.

CDR3 residues: CASSIGTGHYGYTF. CDR3 bases: TGTGCCAGCAGCATAGGGACAGGGCACTATGGCTACACCTTC. The chain carries TRBV5-4 and TRBJ1-2, with TRBD1 identical over 9 bases. After removal of 4 bases from V and 3 bases from J, the junction contained 4 bases not matched to a gene. CDR1 is SGHNT, CDR2 YYREEE, per germline (reference sequence). This CDR3 region has 14 residues.

The rearrangement uses TRBV9 and TRBJ2-1, with a tentative D call TRBD2 (6 bases). The germline V gene encodes CDR1 SGDLS and CDR2 YYNGEE. The V gene lost 5 bases and the J gene lost 8 bases, with 14 bases spanning the gap. The CDR3 length is 13 residues. CDR3 sequence: CASRDRTSHEQFF. Here the CDR3 DNA reads TGTGCCAGCAGGGATAGAACTAGCCATGAGCAGTTCTTC. Drawing the rest from reference TRBV9 and TRBJ2-1, the complete variable domain is DSGVTQTPKHLITATGQRVTLRCSPRSGDLSVYWYQQSLDQGLQFLIQYYNGEERAKGNILERFSAQQFPDLHSELNLSSLELGDSALYFCASRDRTSHEQFFGPGTRLTVL.

The J gene is TRBJ2-3, the V gene TRBV4-2; 8 positions match TRBD2. The V and J ends lost 0 bases and 6 bases, in that order; junction bases with no gene match: 8. The CDR3 is 16 amino acids. Germline-derived CDR1 and CDR2 are LGHNA and YNFKEQ. The CDR3 nucleotides read TGTGCCAGCAGCCAAGATGTCGGGGGGGAACTGGATACGCAGTATTTT. Translated: CASSQDVGGELDTQYF.

This clone was recorded a few times. V usage is TRBV2 and J usage is TRBJ2-3; TRBD1 matches at 8 bases. The trim removed 6 bases at V and 5 bases at J, leaving 4 bases unmatched. The CDR3 totals 13 residues. Germline CDR1 reads SNHLY; CDR2 reads FYNNEI. CDR3 residues: CASSQQGGDTQYF. In nucleotides, the CDR3 is TGTGCCAGCAGCCAACAGGGGGGAGATACGCAGTATTTT.

The genes are TRBV4-1 and TRBJ2-3; D gene unclear. Germline V lookup: CDR1 MGHRA, CDR2 YSYEKL. The CDR3 length is 15 residues. V lost 4 bases and J lost 5, with 16 bases in between. The chain's CDR3 is CASSLTTPGGDTQYF. The CDR3 region has the DNA TGCGCCAGCAGCCTAACTACCCCTGGTGGAGATACGCAGTATTTT.

This clone was seen once. The rearrangement joins TRBV6-2 or TRBV6-3 to TRBJ1-5, with D possibly TRBD1 on 6 matching bases. This CDR3 spans 16 amino acids. The ends were cut back, 0 bases at V and 6 bases at J, with 15 bases in the middle. Germline V gene lookup returns CDR1 MNHEY and CDR2 SVGEGT. The CDR3 is CASSYSGGLVIQPQHF. CDR3 in DNA: TGTGCCAGCAGTTACTCGGGGGGGCTAGTCATTCAGCCCCAGCATTTT.

The chain is built from TRBV2 and TRBJ1-6; a possible D gene is TRBD1 (5 bases). There are 16 residues in the CDR3. Germline CDR1 is SNHLY and CDR2 is FYNNEI. With 10 bases removed from V and 6 bases from J, the gap between germline ends came to 22 bases. The CDR3 region is CATTGGERGGNSPLHF. The CDR3 DNA is TGTGCCACCACCGGGGGAGAGAGGGGCGGTAATTCACCCCTCCACTTT.

The chain combines TRBV28 with TRBJ1-1; perhaps TRBD1 as D (5 bases). Between the trimmed V and J ends, which lost 7 bases and 6 bases, there was a span of 21 bases. This CDR3 region has 15 residues. Germline values: CDR1 MDHEN, CDR2 SYDVKM. CDR3 protein: CASTPSGHFSSEAFF. CDR3 nucleotide sequence: TGTGCCAGCACCCCTTCAGGGCATTTTAGCTCTGAAGCTTTCTTT. Variable domain in full (rest from reference TRBV28 and TRBJ1-1): DVKVTQSSRYLVKRTGEKVFLECVQDMDHENMFWYRQDPGLGLRLIYFSYDVKMKEKGDIPEGYSVSREKKERFSLILESASTNQTSMYLCASTPSGHFSSEAFFGQGTRLTVV.

The CDR3 loop is CASSPAEAGRLWQPQHF. The CDR3 nucleotides are TGTGCCAGCTCACCCGCAGAGGCGGGCCGGCTATGGCAGCCCCAGCATTTT. The chain carries TRBV18 and TRBJ1-5; unclear D gene. Trimming took 3 bases from V and 7 from J, leaving 22 bases between them. Germline CDR1 is KGHSH and CDR2 is LQKENI. This CDR3 spans 17 amino acids.

This rearrangement joins TRBV21-1 to TRBJ2-7; TRBD2 is the table's D call, not checked against the DNA. TRBV21-1 is a known pseudogene. The CDR3 is 17 residues long. Here the CDR3 reads CASSNPATSAGFYEQYF. The CDR3, as DNA: TGTGCCAGCAGCAACCCAGCGACTAGCGCCGGATTCTACGAGCAGTACTTC.

V usage is TRBV11-2 and J usage is TRBJ2-7; D perhaps matches TRBD1 (5 bases). The CDR3 totals 16 residues. The germline CDR1 and CDR2 sequences are SGHAT and FQNNGV. V lost 1 base, J lost 5 bases, and 18 bases lay in between. The CDR3 region has the DNA TGTGCCAGCAGCTTAGCTATGGGGCGAAGGGATAACGAGCAGTACTTC. This gives the protein CASSLAMGRRDNEQYF.

The rearrangement links TRBV6-1 to TRBJ1-5; no clear D gene. The germline V and J ends were trimmed by 0 bases and 4 bases, with 7 bases remaining between them. There are 14 residues in the CDR3. CDR1 is MNHNS and CDR2 is SASEGT in the germline V gene. CDR3 DNA sequence: TGTGCCAGCAGTGAAGCCTCGGGAAATCAGCCCCAGCATTTT. Amino acids: CASSEASGNQPQHF.

V and J are TRBV3-1 (or the pseudogene TRBV3-2) and TRBJ2-1, with D perhaps matching TRBD1 (5 bases). CDR1 and CDR2 (germline): LGHDT, YNNKEL (reference sequence). The CDR3 is made up of 13 amino acids. V lost 2 bases to trimming and J lost 10 bases, with 12 bases between them. For the CDR3, the DNA is TGTGCCAGCAGCCAAAGGGGTTTCCCGGAGCAGTTCTTC. It translates to CASSQRGFPEQFF.

The V and J genes are TRBV5-1 and TRBJ1-1; D might be TRBD1 (5 bases). The CDR3 contains 15 residues. Trimming pared 1 base from V and 0 bases from J, leaving 10 bases between. The V gene's germline CDR1 is SGHRS and CDR2 YFSETQ. In DNA form, the CDR3 reads TGCGCCAGCAGCTTGAACTCAGGGATGAACACTGAAGCTTTCTTT. Residues: CASSLNSGMNTEAFF.

In DNA form, the CDR3 reads TGTGCCAGCAGCTTTTATGGGACTCTCGGGGTAGGCGATGGCTACACCTTC. The encoded protein is CASSFYGTLGVGDGYTF. The chain uses TRBV11-2 and TRBJ1-2; a weak D match, TRBD1 (5 bases). The CDR3 sequence is 17 residues long. The germline V gene has CDR1 SGHAT and CDR2 FQNNGV. V was cut by 3 bases and J by 6 bases, with 23 bases left in between.

J is TRBJ1-2 and V is TRBV20-1; D gene uncertain. Per the germline V gene, CDR1 is DFQATT and CDR2 is SNEGSKA (reference sequence). The CDR3 loop spans 13 amino acids. The V end lost 3 bases, the J end lost 2 bases, and 10 bases lay between the germline ends. The CDR3 is CSASKWQNYGYTF. The DNA of the CDR3 is TGCAGTGCTAGTAAATGGCAGAACTATGGCTACACCTTC.

This rearrangement joins TRBV28 to TRBJ2-1, with 13 bases identical to TRBD2. This CDR3 comprises 17 residues. V gave up 10 bases and J gave up 0 bases; unmatched junction bases: 9. CDR1 is MDHEN and CDR2 is SYDVKM in the germline V gene. The CDR3 region is CATTSGGEISSYNEQFF. The CDR3 nucleotides read TGTGCCACCACTAGCGGGGGGGAAATCAGCTCCTACAATGAGCAGTTCTTC.

A word on this clone: The same CDR3 is also encoded by other DNA sequences in this sample. V and J are TRBV7-6 and TRBJ2-2, with 12 bases that match TRBD2. This CDR3 is 15 amino acids long. V was clipped by 3 bases and J by 5 bases; unmatched bases: 1. Germline V gene lookup returns CDR1 SGHVS and CDR2 FNYEAQ. CDR3 sequence reads: CASSLTSGGTGELFF. CDR3 coding DNA: TGTGCCAGCAGCTTGACTAGCGGGGGTACCGGGGAGCTGTTTTTT.

The chain uses TRBV19 and TRBJ2-7; the match to TRBD2 covers 10 bases. The CDR3 is 17 amino acids. V was clipped by 3 bases and J by 1 base; unmatched bases: 9. The germline CDR1 and CDR2 sequences are LNHDA and SQIVND (reference sequence). The CDR3 sequence: CASSIVSIAGGSYEQYF. The CDR3, as DNA: TGTGCCAGTAGTATTGTGTCTATAGCGGGGGGTTCCTACGAGCAGTACTTC. Using reference TRBV19 and TRBJ2-7 for the parts outside the CDR3, the full variable domain is DGGITQSPKYLFRKEGQNVTLSCEQNLNHDAMYWYRQDPGQGLRLIYYSQIVNDFQKGDIAEGYSVSREKKESFPLTVTSAQKNPTAFYLCASSIVSIAGGSYEQYFGPGTRLTVT.

This clone was counted between two and nine times. The genes are TRBV27 and TRBJ1-3; D is undetermined. This CDR3 is built from 15 residues. Germline V gene sequence: CDR1 MNHEY, CDR2 SMNVEV (reference sequence). V was cut by 5 bases and J by 0 bases, with 11 bases left in between. DNA for the CDR3: TGTGCCAGCAGTGGCCTGCGGAGCTCTGGAAACACCATATATTTT. Amino acids: CASSGLRSSGNTIYF.

This clone was seen a single time. The chain couples TRBV11-3 to TRBJ2-1, with D possibly being TRBD1 (5 bases). Germline-derived CDR1 and CDR2 are SGHNT and YENEEA. Trimming shortened V by 3 bases and J by 6 bases, and 6 bases separated the two germline ends. The CDR3 is 12 residues long. Here the CDR3 reads CASSFQGNEQFF. For the CDR3, the DNA is TGTGCCAGCAGCTTCCAGGGCAATGAGCAGTTCTTC.